The clone carrying this T cell receptor (beta chain) was seen ten or more times. The trim removed 3 bases at V and 4 bases at J, leaving 3 bases unmatched. This CDR3 has 14 amino acids. The data derive from a study of molecular identifiers for immune sequencing clone quantification. TCRdb re-called the PCR reads through MiXCR, storing one row per CDR3 protein. This sample has approximately 680,000 distinct CDR3 sequences, with about 25% found just once. The chain joins TRBV12-3 or TRBV12-4 to TRBJ2-3; TRBD2 matches at 8 bases. The sample comprised naive CD8+ T cells from blood, with Jurkat cell RNA spiked in. Described subset: FACS-sorted CD8+CD4-CCR7+CD45RA+ naive T cells. This sequence was found in a human donor in good health. Some libraries in this study had Jurkat cell RNA spiked in. The CDR3 DNA is TGTGCCAGCAGTTTGGGTAGCGGGGCAGATACGCAGTATTTT. Its protein is CASSLGSGADTQYF.